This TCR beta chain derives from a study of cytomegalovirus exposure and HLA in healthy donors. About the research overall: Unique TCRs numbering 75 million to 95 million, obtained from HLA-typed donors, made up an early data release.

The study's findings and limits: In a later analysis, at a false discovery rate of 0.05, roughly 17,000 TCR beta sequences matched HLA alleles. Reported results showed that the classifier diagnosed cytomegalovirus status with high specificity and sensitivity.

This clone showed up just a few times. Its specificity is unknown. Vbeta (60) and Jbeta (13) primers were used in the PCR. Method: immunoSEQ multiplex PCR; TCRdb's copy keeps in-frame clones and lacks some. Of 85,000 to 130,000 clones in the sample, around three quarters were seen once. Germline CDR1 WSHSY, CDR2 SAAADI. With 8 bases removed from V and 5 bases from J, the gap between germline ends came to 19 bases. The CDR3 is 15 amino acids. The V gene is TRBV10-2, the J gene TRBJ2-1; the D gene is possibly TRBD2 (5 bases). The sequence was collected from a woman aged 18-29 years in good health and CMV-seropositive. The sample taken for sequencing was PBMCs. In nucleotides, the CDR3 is TGCGCCAGCGGACTCGGAGCCGGGCTGGACAATGAGCAGTTCTTC. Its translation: CASGLGAGLDNEQFF.